This TCR beta chain is drawn from a study of siplizumab effects on memory and regulatory T cells. The table came from immunoSEQ multiplex PCR; TCRdb's copy has only in-frame clones and leaves some out. The table records 90,000 to 120,000 clones, roughly 92% of them present only once. From germline, CDR1 is SNHLY and CDR2 FYNNEI. Trimming pared 5 bases from V and 9 bases from J, leaving 11 bases between. The CDR3 is made up of 12 amino acids. What was sequenced was Tregs sorted from blood. The J gene is TRBJ1-5, the V gene TRBV2, with D unclear. The clonotype was recovered from a human donor in good health. The CDR3 DNA is TGTGCCAGCAGTTTTCATGGGCGGCCCCAGCATTTT. It yields the protein CASSFHGRPQHF.